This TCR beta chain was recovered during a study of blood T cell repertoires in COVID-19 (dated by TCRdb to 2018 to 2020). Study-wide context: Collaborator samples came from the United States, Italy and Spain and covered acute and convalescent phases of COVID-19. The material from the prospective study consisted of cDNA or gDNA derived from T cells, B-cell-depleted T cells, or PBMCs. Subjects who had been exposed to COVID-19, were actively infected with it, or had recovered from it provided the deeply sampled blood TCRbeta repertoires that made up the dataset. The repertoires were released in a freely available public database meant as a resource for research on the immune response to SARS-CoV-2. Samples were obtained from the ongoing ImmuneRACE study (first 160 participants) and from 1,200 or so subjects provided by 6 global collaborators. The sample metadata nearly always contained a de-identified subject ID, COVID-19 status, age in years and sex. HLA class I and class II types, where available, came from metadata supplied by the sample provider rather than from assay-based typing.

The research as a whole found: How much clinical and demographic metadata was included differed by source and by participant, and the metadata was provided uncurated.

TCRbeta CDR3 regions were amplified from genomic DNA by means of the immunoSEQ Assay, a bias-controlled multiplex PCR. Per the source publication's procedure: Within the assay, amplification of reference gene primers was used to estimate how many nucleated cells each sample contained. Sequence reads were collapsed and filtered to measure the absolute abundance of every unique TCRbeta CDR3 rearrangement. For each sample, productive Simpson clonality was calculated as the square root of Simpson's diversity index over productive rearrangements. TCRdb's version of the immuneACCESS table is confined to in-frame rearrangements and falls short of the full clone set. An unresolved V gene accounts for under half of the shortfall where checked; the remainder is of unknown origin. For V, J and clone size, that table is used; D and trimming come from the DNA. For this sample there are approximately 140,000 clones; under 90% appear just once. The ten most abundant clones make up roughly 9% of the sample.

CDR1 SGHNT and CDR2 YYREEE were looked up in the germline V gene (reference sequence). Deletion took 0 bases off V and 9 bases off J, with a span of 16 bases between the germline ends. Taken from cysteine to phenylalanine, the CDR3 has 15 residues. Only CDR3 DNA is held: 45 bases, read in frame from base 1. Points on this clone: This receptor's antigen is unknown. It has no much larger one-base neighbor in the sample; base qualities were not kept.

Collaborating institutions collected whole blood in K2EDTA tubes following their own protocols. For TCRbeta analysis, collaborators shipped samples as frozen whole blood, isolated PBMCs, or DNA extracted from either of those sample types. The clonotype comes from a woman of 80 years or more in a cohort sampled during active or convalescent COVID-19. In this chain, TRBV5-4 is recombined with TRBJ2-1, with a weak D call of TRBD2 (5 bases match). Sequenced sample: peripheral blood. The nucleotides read TGTGCCAGCAGCTTGGGGACTCCCGGATTAGGTGAGCAGTTCTTC. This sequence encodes CASSLGTPGLGEQFF. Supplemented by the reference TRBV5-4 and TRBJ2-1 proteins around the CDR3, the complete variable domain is ETGVTQSPTHLIKTRGQQVTLRCSSQSGHNTVSWYQQALGQGPQFIFQYYREEENGRGNFPPRFSGLQFPNYSSELNVNALELDDSALYLCASSLGTPGLGEQFFGPGTRLTVL.